The 7 T cell receptor beta chains below were found in one sample sequenced in a study of technical replicates of blood from several donors. TCRdb's table, derived via immunoSEQ multiplex PCR, lists solely in-frame clones and lacks some. The data show approximately 79,000 clones, around 97% seen once. Sequenced material: T cells isolated from PBMCs. The source is a human donor in good health.

V and J are TRBV9 and TRBJ1-6; a weak D match, TRBD1 (6 bases). The V end was cut by 8 bases, the J end by 0 bases, with 12 bases between. This CDR3 is 15 amino acids long. CDR1 SGDLS and CDR2 YYNGEE come from the germline V gene. The CDR3 region is CASTTGSSYNSPLHF. As DNA, the CDR3 is TGTGCCAGTACAACAGGGAGCTCCTATAATTCACCCCTCCACTTT. The variable domain in full, completed from reference TRBV9 and TRBJ1-6, reads DSGVTQTPKHLITATGQRVTLRCSPRSGDLSVYWYQQSLDQGLQFLIQYYNGEERAKGNILERFSAQQFPDLHSELNLSSLELGDSALYFCASTTGSSYNSPLHFGNGTRLTVT.

This chain uses TRBV5-1 with TRBJ1-2, with 9 bases identical to TRBD1. J was trimmed by 0 bases and V by 4 bases; bases with no gene match: 10. CDR3 length: 17 amino acids. The germline CDR1 and CDR2 sequences are SGHRS and YFSETQ. Here the CDR3 reads CASSLRTGDTSNYGYTF. The CDR3 nucleotides read TGCGCCAGCAGCCTGAGGACAGGGGACACTTCTAACTATGGCTACACCTTC.

The CDR3 loop reads CSVEPLAGDTGELFF. The CDR3 DNA reads as TGCAGCGTTGAACCCCTCGCGGGGGACACCGGGGAGCTGTTTTTT. The rearrangement links TRBV29-1 to TRBJ2-2; 7 bases match TRBD2. This CDR3 has 15 residues. Germline V gene sequence: CDR1 SQVTM, CDR2 ANQGSEA. Trimming removed 2 bases from V and 3 bases from J; junction bases left unmatched: 6.

V and J are TRBV10-1 and TRBJ2-2, with D perhaps TRBD2 (9 bases). The CDR3 totals 14 residues. The germline V and J ends were trimmed by 7 bases and 4 bases, with 13 bases remaining between them. The germline V gene has CDR1 WNHNN and CDR2 SYGVQD (reference sequence). The CDR3 nucleotides are TGCGCCAGCACTAGCGGGACAGGCACCGGGGAGCTGTTTTTT. Its translation is CASTSGTGTGELFF.

The rearrangement links TRBV2 to TRBJ2-4, with a possible D match to TRBD1 (6 bases). V lost 6 bases and J 5 bases, leaving 20 bases between the germline ends. Germline-derived CDR1 and CDR2 are SNHLY and FYNNEI. The CDR3 contains 16 residues. The CDR3 coding sequence is TGTGCCAGCAGAACACCCAGAGGGGGTCTTCAAAACATTCAGTACTTC. Its translation: CASRTPRGGLQNIQYF.

This chain joins TRBV10-3 and TRBJ1-6, with D uncertain. The germline CDR1 and CDR2 sequences are ENHRY and SYGVKD. V was cut by 4 bases and J by 5 bases, with 6 bases left in between. This CDR3 is 13 amino acids long. The CDR3 protein is CAISGHHNSPLHF. The CDR3 nucleotides read TGTGCCATCAGTGGACACCATAATTCACCCCTCCACTTT.

This clone was seen once. V usage is TRBV5-1 and J usage is TRBJ2-1; TRBD1 matches at 8 bases. This CDR3 is 16 amino acids long. The V segment lost 0 bases and the J segment 14 bases; nucleotides outside the gene matches: 16. Germline assignment: CDR1 SGHRS and CDR2 YFSETQ. The CDR3 loop reads CASSLEGGAQGAYKFF. The CDR3, as DNA: TGCGCCAGCAGCTTGGAAGGTGGGGCTCAGGGGGCCTACAAGTTCTTC.